Shown below are 14 T cell receptor beta chains from a single sample sequenced in a study of control samples from healthy donors and cancer patients. This table comes from immunoSEQ multiplex PCR, and its TCRdb copy is limited to in-frame clones, with some not included. The table shows roughly 76,000 clones, with 94% occurring only once. The material sequenced was blood. The receptor set was obtained from a middle-aged woman in good health.

The chain uses TRBV11-2 and TRBJ1-2; 9 bases are a match to TRBD1. Germline CDR1 and CDR2: SGHAT and FQNNGV. CDR3 size: 13 residues. V lost 10 bases to trimming and J lost 3 bases; unmatched junction nucleotides: 6. Written as DNA, the CDR3 is TGTGCCACTACACAGGGGGCCTACTATGGCTACACCTTC. Translating gives CATTQGAYYGYTF.

This clone was counted a few times. This chain uses TRBV9 with TRBJ2-1, with 15 bases lining up with TRBD2. Germline V gives CDR1 SGDLS, CDR2 YYNGEE. V shed 4 bases, J shed 0 bases, and the junction held 11 bases outside the gene matches. This CDR3 has 20 residues. The CDR3 is CASSSPGLAGGLSSYNEQFF. The CDR3 nucleotides read TGTGCCAGCAGCTCCCCGGGACTAGCGGGGGGCCTAAGCTCCTACAATGAGCAGTTCTTC.

Comments on this clone: The germline gene is not matched at one end of the junction; a read error may be the cause. The V and J genes are TRBV3-1 (or the pseudogene TRBV3-2) and TRBJ2-7, with D hard to call. From germline, CDR1 is LGHDT and CDR2 YNNKEL (reference sequence). The CDR3 runs 15 residues. CDR3 coding DNA: TGTGCCAGCAGCCCCGGTTGGGGTATGACCTACGGGCAGTACTTC. Protein sequence: CASSPGWGMTYGQYF.

The J gene is TRBJ2-5, the V gene TRBV12-3 or TRBV12-4; D is undetermined. The CDR3 is made up of 13 amino acids. V was shortened by 3 bases and J by 2 bases, with 7 bases between the two germline ends. The CDR3 loop is CASSFNGQETQYF. For the CDR3, the DNA is TGTGCCAGCAGTTTTAACGGACAAGAGACCCAGTACTTC.

The CDR3 is CASSTQAQPGSEQYF. CDR3 DNA sequence: TGTGCCAGTAGTACCCAAGCCCAACCCGGATCCGAGCAGTACTTC. The rearrangement uses TRBV19 and TRBJ2-7; no clear D. Germline values: CDR1 LNHDA, CDR2 SQIVND (reference sequence). This CDR3 region has 15 residues. The V end lost 4 bases, the J end lost 6 bases, and 19 bases lay between the germline ends.

The chain couples TRBV19 to TRBJ2-7; D remains ambiguous. CDR3 length: 13 residues. CDR1 is LNHDA and CDR2 is SQIVND in the germline V gene (reference sequence). V was cut by 2 bases and J by 2 bases, with 7 bases left in between. CDR3 in amino acids: CASSIHSTYEQYF. The CDR3 DNA follows: TGTGCCAGTAGTATACACAGTACCTACGAGCAGTACTTC.

The chain uses TRBV2 and TRBJ1-5, with D unclear. V lost 8 bases to trimming and J lost 8 bases, with 16 bases between them. The CDR3 covers 13 residues. Looked up from germline, CDR1 is SNHLY and CDR2 is FYNNEI. CDR3 coding DNA: TGTGCCAGCGCGAAAGCCTGGATCGAGCCCCAGCATTTT. The encoded protein is CASAKAWIEPQHF.

In this sample, this clone turned up once. V and J are TRBV19 and TRBJ1-5; D is ambiguous. This CDR3 spans 18 amino acids. The ends were cut back, 5 bases at V and 3 bases at J, with 23 bases in the middle. CDR1 and CDR2 (germline): LNHDA, SQIVND (reference sequence). The CDR3, as DNA: TGTGCCAGTAGTCAACTTGTGACAACTTACCTTTTCAATCAGCCCCAGCATTTT. It encodes CASSQLVTTYLFNQPQHF.

The chain employs TRBV24-1 and TRBJ1-5, with 9 bases aligning to TRBD1. V trimming: 3 bases; J trimming: 5 bases; junction bases outside the gene matches: 7. This CDR3 has 16 residues. CDR1 and CDR2 from the germline V gene are KGHDR and SFDVKD. The CDR3 nucleotides read TGTGCCACCAGTGATCCAACAGGGGGCGCGGATCAGCCCCAGCATTTT. This translates into CATSDPTGGADQPQHF.

This chain uses TRBV27 with TRBJ2-7; TRBD1 might be the D (6 bases). Germline V CDR1 and CDR2: MNHEY, SMNVEV (reference sequence). Trimming stripped 9 bases from V and 3 bases from J, with 15 bases between. This CDR3 contains 13 residues. CDR3 nucleotides: TGTGCCAGTAGGACAGCGCCCAACTACGAGCAGTACTTC. It specifies CASRTAPNYEQYF.

The V and J genes are TRBV30 and TRBJ2-3, with a weak D call TRBD1 (5 bases). The CDR3 runs 19 residues. Germline V lookup: CDR1 GTSNPN, CDR2 SVGIG (reference sequence). V lost 0 bases to trimming and J lost 0 bases, with 22 bases between them. The CDR3 DNA sequence: TGTGCCTGGAGTGTACCAGGGCTATCGTTACGCTCTAGCACAGATACGCAGTATTTT. Translation gives CAWSVPGLSLRSSTDTQYF.

The rearrangement uses TRBV21-1 and TRBJ1-5; whether TRBD1, the table's D call, matches the DNA was not checked. TRBV21-1 is described as a pseudogene. This CDR3 has 19 residues. The CDR3 reads CASSIPKTGNPTGFQPQHF. In DNA, the CDR3 is TGTGCCAGCAGCATCCCAAAGACAGGGAACCCTACCGGCTTTCAGCCCCAGCATTTT.

This chain uses TRBV7-9 with TRBJ2-5; D may correspond to TRBD1 or TRBD2 (5 bases each). Trimming stripped 2 bases from V and 9 bases from J, with 16 bases between. This CDR3 is 14 amino acids long. The germline CDR1 and CDR2 sequences are SEHNR and FQNEAQ (reference sequence). Here the CDR3 reads CASSLQGPLEAQYF. The CDR3 region has the DNA TGTGCCAGCAGCTTACAGGGACCACTGGAGGCCCAGTACTTC.

The V and J genes are TRBV5-1 and TRBJ1-4; D is ambiguous. The CDR3 runs to 14 residues. Germline V gives CDR1 SGHRS, CDR2 YFSETQ. V was cut by 6 bases and J by 0 bases, with 9 bases left in between. This chain's CDR3 is CASTPDSTNEKLFF. In DNA, the CDR3 is TGCGCCAGCACCCCAGATTCAACTAATGAAAAACTGTTTTTT.